One sample yielded the 21 T cell receptor beta chains listed below, sequenced in a study of early T cells in non-severe SARS-CoV-2 infection. TCRdb used MiXCR to reprocess the 5' RACE reads, holding one entry per CDR3 protein. The sample consists of around 53,000 distinct CDR3 sequences, around 7.7% of them appearing once. Material: whole blood. The source of these receptors is an adult who was a healthcare worker with PCR-confirmed SARS-CoV-2 infection or an uninfected control (not recorded which).

The chain couples TRBV12-3 or TRBV12-4 to TRBJ1-5, with 9 bases identical to TRBD1. J gave up 7 bases and V 5 bases, and 9 bases lay outside the gene matches. The CDR3 sequence is 15 residues long. In DNA, the CDR3 is TGTGCCAGCAGTCCCCTACAGGGGGCAGTCCAGCCCCAGCATTTT. It yields the protein CASSPLQGAVQPQHF.

The J gene is TRBJ2-7, the V gene TRBV28, with D tentatively TRBD1 (6 bases). Germline CDR1 is MDHEN and CDR2 is SYDVKM. The CDR3 has 14 amino acids. V gave up 6 bases and J gave up 2 bases, with 14 bases separating them. The DNA for the CDR3 is TGTGCCAGCAGACCGACAGGTGGACCCTACGAGCAGTACTTC. Its translation is CASRPTGGPYEQYF.

This clonotype has only a few counts. V usage is TRBV6-2 or TRBV6-3 and J usage is TRBJ2-7; the D gene could be TRBD1 or TRBD2 (5 bases each). CDR1 is MNHEY, CDR2 SVGEGT, per germline. V was trimmed by 6 bases and J by 0 bases, leaving 12 bases between them. The CDR3 has 14 residues. The CDR3 DNA reads TGTGCCAGCAGGGGACGGGACGTCTCCTACGAGCAGTACTTC. Amino acids: CASRGRDVSYEQYF.

The rearrangement uses TRBV20-1 and TRBJ2-3; D is undetermined. This CDR3 has 14 amino acids. Germline CDR1 and CDR2: DFQATT and SNEGSKA (reference sequence). V gave up 4 bases and J gave up 4 bases, with 15 bases separating them. The CDR3 sequence: CSANYPAAADTQYF. The CDR3 DNA sequence: TGCAGTGCTAACTACCCGGCGGCCGCAGATACGCAGTATTTT.

This clonotype has a count of ten or more. The V gene is TRBV21-1, the J gene TRBJ1-5; the table's D call, TRBD1, was not checked against the DNA. TRBV21-1 is recorded as a pseudogene. The CDR3 has 14 residues. The DNA for the CDR3 is TGTGCCAGCAGCAACACAGGGTACAATCAGCCCCAGCATTTT. It translates to CASSNTGYNQPQHF.

This clonotype appeared a few times. The V call is TRBV7-3, the J call TRBJ2-1; no definite D call. CDR3 size: 13 residues. Germline CDR1 SGHTA, CDR2 FQGTGA. The ends were cut back, 5 bases at V and 4 bases at J, with 9 bases in the middle. CDR3 DNA: TGTGCCAGCAGCGCCCAAATGTACAATGAGCAGTTCTTC. Its protein product is CASSAQMYNEQFF.

This clonotype was found many times. This chain uses TRBV29-1 with TRBJ2-1, with 7 bases fitting TRBD1. Trimming took 2 bases from V and 1 from J; bases not matched to a gene: 2. CDR1 SQVTM and CDR2 ANQGSEA come from the germline V gene. CDR3 length: 14 amino acids. The CDR3 region has the DNA TGCAGCGTTGAAAACAGGGGTTCCTACAATGAGCAGTTCTTC. Its translation: CSVENRGSYNEQFF.

A few counts support this clonotype. The rearrangement uses TRBV7-2 and TRBJ1-1; 8 bases line up with TRBD1. The V and J ends lost 6 bases and 5 bases, in that order; junction bases with no gene match: 5. There are 13 residues in the CDR3. Germline V lookup: CDR1 SGHTA, CDR2 FQGNSA. DNA of the CDR3: TGTGCCAGCAGGGGGACAGGTCGGACTGAAGCTTTCTTT. Translating gives CASRGTGRTEAFF.

At least ten counts were recorded for this clonotype. The CDR3 nucleotides read TGTGCCACCAGTGACTTGGACAGGTACAATGAGCAGTTCTTC. Amino acids: CATSDLDRYNEQFF. The chain recombines TRBV24-1 with TRBJ2-1, with TRBD1 identical over 7 bases. This CDR3 is built from 14 residues. CDR1 is KGHDR, CDR2 SFDVKD, per germline. The J segment lost 4 bases and the V segment lost 4 bases, leaving 3 bases of the junction unmatched.

This clonotype was seen at least ten times. The chain has TRBV12-5 and TRBJ2-1, with 7 bases lining up with TRBD1. The germline V gene has CDR1 LGHNT and CDR2 FRNRAP. The CDR3 loop spans 14 amino acids. The J segment lost 6 bases and the V segment lost 4 bases, leaving 6 bases of the junction unmatched. This chain's CDR3 is CASGWADRSNEQFF. CDR3 DNA: TGTGCTAGTGGTTGGGCGGACAGGTCCAATGAGCAGTTCTTC.

This clonotype occurred a few times. This chain joins TRBV12-3 or TRBV12-4 and TRBJ1-2; TRBD1 matches at 9 bases. J gave up 6 bases and V 0 bases, and 2 bases lay outside the gene matches. The CDR3 extends over 14 amino acids. The CDR3 region is CASSLAGTGHGYTF. Here the CDR3 DNA reads TGTGCCAGCAGTTTAGCGGGGACAGGGCATGGCTACACCTTC.

V is TRBV10-1 and J is TRBJ2-5, with 9 positions matching TRBD1. Trimming removed 9 bases from V and 5 bases from J; junction bases left unmatched: 10. This CDR3 contains 14 residues. Germline loops: CDR1 WNHNN, CDR2 SYGVQD (reference sequence). Here the CDR3 reads CARDRGRVIETQYF. CDR3 DNA: TGCGCCAGAGACAGGGGGAGAGTTATCGAGACCCAGTACTTC.

This clonotype was seen at least ten times. The chain carries TRBV5-1 and TRBJ2-3, with 11 bases identical to TRBD2. V lost 4 bases and J lost 5; bases outside the gene matches: 9. CDR3 length: 16 amino acids. Germline CDR1 is SGHRS and CDR2 is YFSETQ. The chain's CDR3 is CASSLLAGGPKDTQYF. As DNA, the CDR3 is TGCGCCAGCAGCCTCTTAGCGGGGGGGCCTAAAGATACGCAGTATTTT. The full variable domain, in which reference TRBV5-1 and TRBJ2-3 provide the parts outside the CDR3, is KAGVTQTPRYLIKTRGQQVTLSCSPISGHRSVSWYQQTPGQGLQFLFEYFSETQRNKGNFPGRFSGRQFSNSRSEMNVSTLELGDSALYLCASSLLAGGPKDTQYFGPGTRLTVL.

This clonotype was seen at least ten times. The V gene is TRBV29-1, the J gene TRBJ2-7; perhaps TRBD2 as D (6 bases). This CDR3 has 12 residues. Germline CDR1 SQVTM, CDR2 ANQGSEA. The ends were cut back, 7 bases at V and 4 bases at J, with 14 bases in the middle. CDR3 residues: CSARDGGYEQYF. CDR3 DNA sequence: TGCAGCGCCCGAGATGGGGGGTACGAGCAGTACTTC.

This clonotype was detected ten times or more. The V gene is TRBV5-1, the J gene TRBJ2-3; D remains unclear. CDR1 SGHRS and CDR2 YFSETQ come from the germline V gene. The CDR3 runs to 15 residues. V lost 4 bases, J lost 0 bases, and 12 bases lay in between. As DNA, the CDR3 is TGCGCCAGCAGCCCTACGGCGGTTAGCACAGATACGCAGTATTTT. Protein product: CASSPTAVSTDTQYF.

The CDR3 coding sequence is TGTGCCAGCAGTTTCACAGGGCCCAACTATGGCTACACCTTC. This encodes CASSFTGPNYGYTF. V and J are TRBV28 and TRBJ1-2; weak D call: TRBD1 (6 bases). Trimming took off 3 bases at V and 2 bases at J, with 10 bases between the two ends. Germline V gene lookup returns CDR1 MDHEN and CDR2 SYDVKM. The CDR3 runs 14 residues.

The gene calls are TRBV30 and TRBJ1-1; TRBD1 matches 7 bases. The V gene's germline CDR1 is GTSNPN and CDR2 SVGIG (reference sequence). The CDR3 extends over 13 amino acids. After removal of 2 bases from V and 7 bases from J, the junction contained 7 bases not matched to a gene. Written as DNA, the CDR3 is TGTGCCTGGAGTAAGGGGGCAGGAGTTGAAGCTTTCTTT. Its protein product is CAWSKGAGVEAFF.

This clonotype was recorded many times. The chain has TRBV2 and TRBJ2-7; D gene unclear. The CDR3 length is 12 residues. Per germline, CDR1 SNHLY and CDR2 FYNNEI. With 5 bases removed from V and 2 bases from J, the gap between germline ends came to 7 bases. This CDR3 is CASSWQPYEQYF. CDR3 DNA: TGTGCCAGCAGTTGGCAGCCCTACGAGCAGTACTTC. Full variable domain (remainder filled in from reference TRBV2 and TRBJ2-7): EPEVTQTPSHQVTQMGQEVILRCVPISNHLYFYWYRQILGQKVEFLVSFYNNEISEKSEIFDDQFSVERPDGSNFTLKIRSTKLEDSAMYFCASSWQPYEQYFGPGTRLTVT.

This clonotype was seen more than once but under ten times. The chain carries TRBV20-1 and TRBJ2-3, with D perhaps matching TRBD1 (6 bases). Per the germline V gene, CDR1 is DFQATT and CDR2 is SNEGSKA (reference sequence). The length of the CDR3 is 12 residues. V was clipped by 5 bases and J by 4 bases, with 10 bases between them. DNA of the CDR3: TGCAGTGCTTTGCACAGGGCAGATACGCAGTATTTT. It translates to CSALHRADTQYF.

This clonotype was picked up a small number of times. V gene TRBV12-3 or TRBV12-4 combines with J gene TRBJ2-7; TRBD1 matches 8 bases. The CDR3 covers 14 residues. The J segment lost 5 bases and the V segment lost 3 bases, leaving 6 bases of the junction unmatched. CDR3 residues: CASSLRQGTHEQYF. CDR3 bases: TGTGCCAGCAGTTTGAGACAGGGGACTCACGAGCAGTACTTC.

Ten or more counts support this clonotype. The chain uses TRBV21-1 and TRBJ1-1; the table's TRBD1 call for D was not verified on the DNA. TRBV21-1 is given as a pseudogene. The CDR3 has 16 amino acids. The CDR3 loop reads CASRKLGAGKGTEAFF. CDR3 bases: TGTGCCAGCAGAAAGCTTGGGGCAGGGAAAGGCACTGAAGCTTTCTTT.